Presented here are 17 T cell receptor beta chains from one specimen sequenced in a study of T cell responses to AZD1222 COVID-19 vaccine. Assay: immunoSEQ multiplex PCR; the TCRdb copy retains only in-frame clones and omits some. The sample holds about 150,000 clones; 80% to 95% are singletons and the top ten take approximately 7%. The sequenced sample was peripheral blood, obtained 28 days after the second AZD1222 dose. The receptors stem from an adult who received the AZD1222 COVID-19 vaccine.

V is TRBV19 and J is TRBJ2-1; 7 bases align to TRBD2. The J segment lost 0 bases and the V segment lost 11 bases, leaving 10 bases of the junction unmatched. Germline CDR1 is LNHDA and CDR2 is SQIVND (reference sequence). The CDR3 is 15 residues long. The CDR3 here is CAASRDYGSYNEQFF. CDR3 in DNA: TGTGCCGCAAGCCGGGACTATGGCTCCTACAATGAGCAGTTCTTC.

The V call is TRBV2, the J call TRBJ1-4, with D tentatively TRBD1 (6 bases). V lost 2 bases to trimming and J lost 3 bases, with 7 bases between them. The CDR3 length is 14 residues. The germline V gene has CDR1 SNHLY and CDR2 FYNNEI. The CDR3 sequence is CASSERTANEKLFF. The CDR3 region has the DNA TGTGCCAGCAGTGAACGGACAGCTAATGAAAAACTGTTTTTT.

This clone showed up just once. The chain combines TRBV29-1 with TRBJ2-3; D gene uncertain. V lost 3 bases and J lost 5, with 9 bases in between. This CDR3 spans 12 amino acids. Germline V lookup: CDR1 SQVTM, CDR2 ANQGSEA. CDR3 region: CSVDLARDTQYF. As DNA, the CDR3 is TGCAGCGTTGATTTGGCGAGAGATACGCAGTATTTT.

The CDR3 DNA is TGTGCCAGCAGCTTATCCCATCAGGGAGTCGATGAGCAGTACTTC. Translated, it gives CASSLSHQGVDEQYF. The rearrangement links TRBV11-2 to TRBJ2-7, with D perhaps being TRBD1 or TRBD2 (5 bases each). The ends were cut back, 2 bases at V and 7 bases at J, with 18 bases in the middle. CDR3 size: 15 residues. Germline V gene lookup returns CDR1 SGHAT and CDR2 FQNNGV.

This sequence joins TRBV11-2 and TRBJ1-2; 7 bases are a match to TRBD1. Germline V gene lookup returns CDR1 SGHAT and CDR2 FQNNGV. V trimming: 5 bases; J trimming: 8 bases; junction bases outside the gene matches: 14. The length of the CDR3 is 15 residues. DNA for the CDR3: TGTGCCAGCAGCCAGTACAGTCAGGGGGATGGCGGCTACACCTTC. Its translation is CASSQYSQGDGGYTF.

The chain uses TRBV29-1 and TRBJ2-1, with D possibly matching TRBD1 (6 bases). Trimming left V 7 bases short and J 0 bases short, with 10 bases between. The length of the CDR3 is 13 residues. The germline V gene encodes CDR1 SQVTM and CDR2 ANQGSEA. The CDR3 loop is CSGTDSSYNEQFF. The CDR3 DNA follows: TGCAGCGGTACGGACAGCTCCTACAATGAGCAGTTCTTC.

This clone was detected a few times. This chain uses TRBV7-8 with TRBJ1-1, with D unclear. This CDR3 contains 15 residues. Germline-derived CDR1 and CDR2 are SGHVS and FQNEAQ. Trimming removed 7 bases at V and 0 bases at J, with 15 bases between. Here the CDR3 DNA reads TGTGCCAGCAAACGGGATCGGGCTATGAACACTGAAGCTTTCTTT. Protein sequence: CASKRDRAMNTEAFF.

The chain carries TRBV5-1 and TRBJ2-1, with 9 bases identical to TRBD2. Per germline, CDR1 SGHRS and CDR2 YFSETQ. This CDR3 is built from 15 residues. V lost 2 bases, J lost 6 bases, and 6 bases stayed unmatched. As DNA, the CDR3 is TGCGCCAGCAGCTTTGGCGGGGGGGCTGGCAATGAGCAGTTCTTC. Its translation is CASSFGGGAGNEQFF.

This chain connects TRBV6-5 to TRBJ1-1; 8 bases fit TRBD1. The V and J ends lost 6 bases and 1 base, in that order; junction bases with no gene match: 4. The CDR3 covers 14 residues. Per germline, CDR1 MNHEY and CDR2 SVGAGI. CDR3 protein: CASRSGTGNTEAFF. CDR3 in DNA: TGTGCCAGCAGGTCCGGGACAGGGAACACTGAAGCTTTCTTT.

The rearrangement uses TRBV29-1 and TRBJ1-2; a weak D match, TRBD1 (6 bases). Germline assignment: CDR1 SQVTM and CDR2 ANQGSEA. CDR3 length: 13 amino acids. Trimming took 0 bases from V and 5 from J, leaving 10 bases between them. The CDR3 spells CSVEEQGLYGYTF. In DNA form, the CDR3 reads TGCAGCGTTGAAGAACAGGGACTTTATGGCTACACCTTC.

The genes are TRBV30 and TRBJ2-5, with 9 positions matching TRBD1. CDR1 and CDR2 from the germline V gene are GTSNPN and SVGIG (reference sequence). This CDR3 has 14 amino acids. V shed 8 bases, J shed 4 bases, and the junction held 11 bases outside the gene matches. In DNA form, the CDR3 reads TGTGCCGGTACCGGGACAGGGTTATTAGAGACCCAGTACTTC. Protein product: CAGTGTGLLETQYF.

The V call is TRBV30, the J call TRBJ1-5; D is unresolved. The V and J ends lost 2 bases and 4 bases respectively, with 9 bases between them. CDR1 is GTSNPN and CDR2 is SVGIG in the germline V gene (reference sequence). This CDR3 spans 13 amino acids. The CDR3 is CAWSQPQNQPQHF. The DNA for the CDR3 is TGTGCCTGGAGTCAGCCCCAGAATCAGCCCCAGCATTTT.

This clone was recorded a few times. The CDR3 spells CASSFEYNEQFF. CDR3 nucleotides: TGTGCCAGCAGCTTTGAATACAATGAGCAGTTCTTC. This chain connects TRBV5-8 to TRBJ2-1, with D unclear. The CDR3 covers 12 residues. V was cut by 2 bases and J by 4 bases, with 4 bases left in between. Germline V gives CDR1 SGHTS, CDR2 YDEGEE.

The CDR3 DNA reads TGTGCCAGCAGCCCAGGACAGGGAAACTATGGCTACACCTTC. Amino acid sequence: CASSPGQGNYGYTF. This chain uses TRBV7-2 with TRBJ1-2, with 8 bases aligning to TRBD1. V was pared by 5 bases and J by 2 bases, with 4 bases of the junction left unmatched. This CDR3 region has 14 residues. Germline V gene sequence: CDR1 SGHTA, CDR2 FQGNSA.

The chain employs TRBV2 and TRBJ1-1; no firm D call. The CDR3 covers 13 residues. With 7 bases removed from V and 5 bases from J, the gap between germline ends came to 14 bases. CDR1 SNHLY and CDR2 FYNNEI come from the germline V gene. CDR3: CASNDIPRTEAFF. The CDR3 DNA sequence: TGTGCCAGCAATGACATCCCCAGAACTGAAGCTTTCTTT.

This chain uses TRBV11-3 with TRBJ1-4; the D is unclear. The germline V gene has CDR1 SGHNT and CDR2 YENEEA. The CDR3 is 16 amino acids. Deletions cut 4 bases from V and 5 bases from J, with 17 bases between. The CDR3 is CASSSNLGKSNEKLFF. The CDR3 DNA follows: TGTGCCAGCAGCTCAAACCTTGGAAAATCAAATGAAAAACTGTTTTTT.

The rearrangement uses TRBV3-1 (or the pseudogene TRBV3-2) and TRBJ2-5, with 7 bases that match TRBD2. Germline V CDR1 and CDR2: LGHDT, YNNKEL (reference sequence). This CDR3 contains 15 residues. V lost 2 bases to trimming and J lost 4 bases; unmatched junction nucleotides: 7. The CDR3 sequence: CASSQNAGVRETQYF. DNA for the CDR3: TGTGCCAGCAGCCAAAACGCGGGGGTAAGAGAGACCCAGTACTTC.